This is a list of T cell receptor beta chains from one sample in a study of T-cell reconstitution after alpha-beta-depleted transplantation in children. TCRdb re-analysed the PCR reads in MiXCR, keeping a single row per CDR3 protein. The sample carries 400,000 to 450,000 distinct CDR3 sequences, approximately 41% recorded once. This material consisted of PBMCs, taken before TCRalphabeta/CD19-depleted stem cell transplant. The receptors come from a girl aged 2 to 9 with aplastic anemia, due to receive a stem cell transplant. The CDR3 runs from the conserved cysteine through the conserved F or W.

>TRBJ1-3|TRBV29-1
CSAQTGSSGNTIYF
>TRBJ2-7|TRBV20-1
CSASLAGSGKQYF
>TRBJ2-3|TRBV7-6
CASSLGGVEDTQYF
>TRBJ2-1|TRBV7-3
CASRLSGSSYNEQFF
>TRBJ1-2|TRBV15
CATSKDRNYGYTF
>TRBJ2-1|TRBV7-2
CASSSEGGLASRGGFF
>TRBJ2-1|TRBV7-2
CASSPYYQGTEQFF
>TRBJ1-5|TRBV12-3/TRBV12-4
CATSRRGGGNQPQHF
>TRBJ1-6|TRBV14
CASSQDRAGRGPSPLHF
>TRBJ1-1|TRBV12-3/TRBV12-4
CASSSGPEAFF